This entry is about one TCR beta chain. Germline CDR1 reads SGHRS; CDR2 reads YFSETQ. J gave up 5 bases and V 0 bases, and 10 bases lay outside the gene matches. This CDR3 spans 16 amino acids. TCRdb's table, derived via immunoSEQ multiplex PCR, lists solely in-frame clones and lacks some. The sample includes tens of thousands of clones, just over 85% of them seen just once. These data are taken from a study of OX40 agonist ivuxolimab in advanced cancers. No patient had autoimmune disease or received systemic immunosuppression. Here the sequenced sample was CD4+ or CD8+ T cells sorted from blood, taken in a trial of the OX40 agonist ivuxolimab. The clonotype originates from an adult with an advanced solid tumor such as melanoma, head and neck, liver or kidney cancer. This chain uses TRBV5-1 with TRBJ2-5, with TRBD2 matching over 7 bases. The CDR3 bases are TGCGCCAGCAGCTTGGCTAGCGGTTTGATGGGGGAGACCCAGTACTTC. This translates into CASSLASGLMGETQYF.